A selection of T cell receptor beta chains follows, all from one sample in a study of human T cells and chemical hapten exposure. TCRdb re-called the 5' RACE reads through MiXCR, storing one row per CDR3 protein. The repertoire holds about 110,000 distinct CDR3 sequences, with roughly a fifth as singletons. The receptors originated from a human donor in good health. CDR3s include the opening cysteine and the closing phenylalanine or tryptophan. A D gene is named only where the DNA matches it firmly. Size is stated for part of the rows, as once, few or many counts, or as a class when the clone is expanded.

v_call	d_call	clone_size	j_call	cdr3_nt	cdr3_aa
TRBV2	TRBD1	few	TRBJ2-2	TGTGCCAGCAGTGGGGGACAGATTAACACCGGGGAGCTGTTTTTT	CASSGGQINTGELFF
TRBV24-1	NA	NA	TRBJ1-1	TGTGCCACCAGTGATTTGGGTGGGGACCCGCTTCGGGGGAACACTGAAGCTTTCTTT	CATSDLGGDPLRGNTEAFF
TRBV11-2	NA	few	TRBJ2-1	TGTGCCAGCAGCTTAGCGGGTCTCAGCAATGAGCAGTTCTTC	CASSLAGLSNEQFF
TRBV30	NA	NA	TRBJ2-5	TGTGCCTGGAGTGTACTGGCGGCGACCCAGTACTTC	CAWSVLAATQYF
TRBV5-1	NA	NA	TRBJ2-1	TGCGCCAGCAGCTTGGACAGCGGCACCTACAATGAGCAGTTCTTC	CASSLDSGTYNEQFF
TRBV5-4	TRBD1	NA	TRBJ1-2	TGTGCCAGCAGCTTGGACAGGGGGAGCTATGGCTACACCTTC	CASSLDRGSYGYTF
TRBV14	TRBD2	few	TRBJ2-3	TGTGCCAGCAGGAAAGGGACTAGCGGCACAGATACGCAGTATTTT	CASRKGTSGTDTQYF
TRBV9	NA	NA	TRBJ2-3	TGTGCCAGCAGTTGGGGGAGAGTACACCAAGGTTTGTCCAACACAGATACGCAGTATTTT	CASSWGRVHQGLSNTDTQYF
TRBV19	TRBD1	NA	TRBJ2-7	TGTGCCAGTAGTATCGGACAGGTGATACTCTACGAGCAGTACTTC	CASSIGQVILYEQYF
TRBV27	NA	few	TRBJ2-2	TGTGCCAGCAGTACAGTCACTGGGGCCGGGGAGCTGTTTTTT	CASSTVTGAGELFF
TRBV6-1	TRBD1	few	TRBJ2-3	TGTGCCAGCAGTGAAGCGCTTCAGGGGGCAGATACGCAGTATTTT	CASSEALQGADTQYF
TRBV24-1	TRBD2	few	TRBJ2-2	TGTGCCACCAGCCCCCCCAGCGGGAGCAACAAACAAACCGGGGAGCTGTTTTTT	CATSPPSGSNKQTGELFF
TRBV7-2	NA	NA	TRBJ2-1	TGTGCCAGCACCCCAGGTGGTGAGCAGTTCTTC	CASTPGGEQFF
TRBV7-9	TRBD2	NA	TRBJ2-7	TGTGCCAGCAGCTCATCTAGCGGGAGGGCCTTCGAGCAGTACTTC	CASSSSSGRAFEQYF
TRBV29-1	NA	NA	TRBJ2-7	TGCAGCGTATACAGGGGGGGATCCTACGAGCAGTACTTC	CSVYRGGSYEQYF